What follows are 14 T cell receptor beta chains derived from one specimen sequenced in a study of control samples from healthy donors and cancer patients. Assay: immunoSEQ multiplex PCR; the TCRdb copy retains only in-frame clones and omits some. The data hold around 170,000 clones, with about 90% observed a single time. The sample taken for sequencing was blood. The source is a woman under 40 in good health.

The chain links TRBV7-2 to TRBJ1-1, with D possibly being TRBD1 (6 bases). Trimming took off 0 bases at V and 5 bases at J, with 13 bases between the two ends. Germline V gives CDR1 SGHTA, CDR2 FQGNSA. This CDR3 has 15 residues. The CDR3 spells CASSLARGANTEAFF. Here the CDR3 DNA reads TGTGCCAGCAGCTTAGCGCGGGGGGCGAATACTGAAGCTTTCTTT.

The CDR3: CASSHTGQGNGYTF. As DNA, the CDR3 is TGTGCCAGCAGCCATACGGGACAGGGGAATGGCTACACCTTC. The V and J genes are TRBV3-1 (or the pseudogene TRBV3-2) and TRBJ1-2; TRBD1 matches 10 bases. The CDR3 totals 14 residues. V gave up 3 bases and J gave up 6 bases; unmatched junction bases: 4. Germline-derived CDR1 and CDR2 are LGHDT and YNNKEL (reference sequence).

This sequence joins TRBV7-6 and TRBJ1-4, with D possibly being TRBD1 (6 bases). The CDR3 totals 14 residues. Between the trimmed V and J ends, which lost 4 bases and 8 bases, there was a span of 14 bases. From germline, CDR1 is SGHVS and CDR2 FNYEAQ. The CDR3: CASSSQTGREKLFF. DNA for the CDR3: TGTGCCAGCAGCTCGCAGACAGGCCGAGAAAAACTGTTTTTT. The complete variable domain, with remaining parts taken from reference TRBV7-6 and TRBJ1-4, reads GAGVSQSPRYKVTKRGQDVALRCDPISGHVSLYWYRQALGQGPEFLTYFNYEAQQDKSGLPNDRFSAERPEGSISTLTIQRTEQRDSAMYRCASSSQTGREKLFFGSGTQLSVL.

The CDR3 DNA sequence: TGCAGTGCTGGCGACGAGCAGTACTTC. Its protein product is CSAGDEQYF. The chain combines TRBV20-1 with TRBJ2-7; D is unresolved. CDR1 and CDR2 (germline): DFQATT, SNEGSKA (reference sequence). The CDR3 runs to 9 residues. The ends were cut back, 5 bases at V and 5 bases at J, with 4 bases in the middle.

The rearrangement uses TRBV2 and TRBJ2-3, with 8 bases that match TRBD1. Germline trimming cut 4 bases from V and 2 bases from J; bases unmatched to any gene: 5. Looked up from germline, CDR1 is SNHLY and CDR2 is FYNNEI. The CDR3 has 15 amino acids. The CDR3 bases are TGTGCCAGCAGTGTCTGGACAGGGCTCACAGATACGCAGTATTTT. Amino acid sequence: CASSVWTGLTDTQYF. Filled out from reference TRBV2 and TRBJ2-3, the complete variable domain reads EPEVTQTPSHQVTQMGQEVILRCVPISNHLYFYWYRQILGQKVEFLVSFYNNEISEKSEIFDDQFSVERPDGSNFTLKIRSTKLEDSAMYFCASSVWTGLTDTQYFGPGTRLTVL.

The CDR3 DNA reads TGTGCCAGCGAAAAGAGCGGACTAGAGGACGAGACCCAGTACTTC. It codes for CASEKSGLEDETQYF. The J gene is TRBJ2-5, the V gene TRBV11-2; 7 nucleotides align to TRBD2. V lost 8 bases, J lost 5 bases, and 14 bases stayed unmatched. Germline V gives CDR1 SGHAT, CDR2 FQNNGV. This CDR3 spans 15 amino acids. The full variable domain, rest sourced from reference TRBV11-2 and TRBJ2-5, is EAGVAQSPRYKIIEKRQSVAFWCNPISGHATLYWYQQILGQGPKLLIQFQNNGVVDDSQLPKDRFSAERLKGVDSTLKIQPAKLEDSAVYLCASEKSGLEDETQYFGPGTRLLVL.

The V and J genes are TRBV10-2 and TRBJ2-3; 7 nucleotides match TRBD2. The germline V gene encodes CDR1 WSHSY and CDR2 SAAADI. Trimming took 8 bases from V and 1 from J; bases not matched to a gene: 6. CDR3 size: 14 residues. The CDR3 is CASGGSQRTDTQYF. In DNA, the CDR3 is TGCGCCAGCGGCGGGAGCCAGCGCACAGATACGCAGTATTTT.

This clone has only a few counts. The chain is built from TRBV28 and TRBJ1-1; D remains unclear. V was clipped by 3 bases and J by 2 bases, with 10 bases between them. The CDR3 extends over 14 amino acids. Germline V gives CDR1 MDHEN, CDR2 SYDVKM. This chain's CDR3 is CASSFFGENTEAFF. For the CDR3, the DNA is TGTGCCAGCAGTTTCTTCGGGGAAAACACTGAAGCTTTCTTT.

V is TRBV13 and J is TRBJ2-5; D remains ambiguous. Between the trimmed V and J ends, which lost 1 base and 5 bases, there was a span of 14 bases. There are 15 residues in the CDR3. CDR1 is PRHDT and CDR2 is FYEKMQ in the germline V gene (reference sequence). DNA of the CDR3: TGTGCCAGCAGCTTAGAGGCACGATCTAGTGAGACCCAGTACTTC. Its protein product is CASSLEARSSETQYF.

The V and J genes are TRBV28 and TRBJ2-5; no firm D call. The CDR3 runs to 13 residues. Trimming cost V 6 bases and J 1 base, with 9 bases left between them. Germline V lookup: CDR1 MDHEN, CDR2 SYDVKM. As DNA, the CDR3 is TGTGCCAGCAGCCGCTGGTTCCAAGAGACCCAGTACTTC. Encoded protein: CASSRWFQETQYF.

This clone has a count of ten or more. The chain uses TRBV9 and TRBJ2-3, with 11 bases aligning to TRBD2. The germline V gene has CDR1 SGDLS and CDR2 YYNGEE. The CDR3 is made up of 17 amino acids. After removal of 3 bases from V and 2 bases from J, the junction contained 8 bases not matched to a gene. The DNA of the CDR3 is TGTGCCAGCAGCGACGCAACTAGCGGGGGCCTCACAGATACGCAGTATTTT. It is translated as CASSDATSGGLTDTQYF. Based on the CDR3 plus reference TRBV9 and TRBJ2-3, the full variable domain is DSGVTQTPKHLITATGQRVTLRCSPRSGDLSVYWYQQSLDQGLQFLIQYYNGEERAKGNILERFSAQQFPDLHSELNLSSLELGDSALYFCASSDATSGGLTDTQYFGPGTRLTVL.

The rearrangement joins TRBV20-1 to TRBJ1-6; D is undetermined. Germline assignment: CDR1 DFQATT and CDR2 SNEGSKA (reference sequence). The CDR3 covers 11 residues. V lost 7 bases and J 9 bases, leaving 10 bases between the germline ends. CDR3 amino acids: CSVTGGSPLHF. The DNA for the CDR3 is TGCAGTGTCACGGGAGGTTCACCCCTCCACTTT.

The chain carries TRBV30 and TRBJ1-1, with D maybe TRBD1 (5 bases). Trimming stripped 0 bases from V and 0 bases from J, with 14 bases between. Per the germline V gene, CDR1 is GTSNPN and CDR2 is SVGIG (reference sequence). The CDR3 totals 16 residues. CDR3 DNA: TGTGCCTGGAGTGTAAGGTCAGGGCCTATGAACACTGAAGCTTTCTTT. It codes for CAWSVRSGPMNTEAFF.

The genes are TRBV5-4 and TRBJ2-1; 8 nucleotides line up with TRBD1. Trimming at V came to 4 bases and at J to 5 bases, leaving 5 bases not matched to a gene. This CDR3 is 14 amino acids long. Germline CDR1 and CDR2: SGHNT and YYREEE (reference sequence). CDR3 DNA: TGTGCCAGCAGCCCGGACAGGGTTAACAATGAGCAGTTCTTC. Amino acid sequence: CASSPDRVNNEQFF.